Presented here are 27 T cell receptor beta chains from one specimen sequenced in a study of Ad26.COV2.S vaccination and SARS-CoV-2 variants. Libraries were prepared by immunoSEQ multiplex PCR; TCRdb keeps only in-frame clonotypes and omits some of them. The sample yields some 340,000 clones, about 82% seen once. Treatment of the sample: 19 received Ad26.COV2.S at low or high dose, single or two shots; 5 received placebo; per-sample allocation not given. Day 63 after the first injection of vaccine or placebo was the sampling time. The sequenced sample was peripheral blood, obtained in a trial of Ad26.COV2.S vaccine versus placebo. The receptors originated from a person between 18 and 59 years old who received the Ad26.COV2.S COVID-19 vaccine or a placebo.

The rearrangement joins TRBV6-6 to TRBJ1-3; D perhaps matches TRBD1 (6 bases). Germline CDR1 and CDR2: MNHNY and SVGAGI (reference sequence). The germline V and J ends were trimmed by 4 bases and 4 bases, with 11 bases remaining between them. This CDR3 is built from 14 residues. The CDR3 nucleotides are TGTGCCAGCAGTTTGGACAGTTCAGGAAACACCATATATTTT. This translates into CASSLDSSGNTIYF.

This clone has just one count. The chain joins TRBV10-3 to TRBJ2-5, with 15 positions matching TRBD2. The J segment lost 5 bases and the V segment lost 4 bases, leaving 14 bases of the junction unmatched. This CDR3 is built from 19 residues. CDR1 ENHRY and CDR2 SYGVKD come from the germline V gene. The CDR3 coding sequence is TGTGCCATCAGTGGCGGCGGGACTAGCGGGGGGCACCGAGGCGAGACCCAGTACTTC. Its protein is CAISGGGTSGGHRGETQYF.

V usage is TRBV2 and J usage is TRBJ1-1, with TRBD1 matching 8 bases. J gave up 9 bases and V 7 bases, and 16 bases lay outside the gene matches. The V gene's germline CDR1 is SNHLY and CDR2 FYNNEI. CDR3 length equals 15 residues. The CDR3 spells CASIQAADRERKAFF. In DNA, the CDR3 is TGTGCCAGCATCCAGGCCGCGGACAGGGAACGTAAAGCTTTCTTT.

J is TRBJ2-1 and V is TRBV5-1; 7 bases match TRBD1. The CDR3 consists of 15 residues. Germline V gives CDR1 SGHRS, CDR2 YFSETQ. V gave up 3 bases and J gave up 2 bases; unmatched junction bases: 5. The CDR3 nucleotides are TGCGCCAGCAGCTATAACAGGGGTACCTACAATGAGCAGTTCTTC. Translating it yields CASSYNRGTYNEQFF.

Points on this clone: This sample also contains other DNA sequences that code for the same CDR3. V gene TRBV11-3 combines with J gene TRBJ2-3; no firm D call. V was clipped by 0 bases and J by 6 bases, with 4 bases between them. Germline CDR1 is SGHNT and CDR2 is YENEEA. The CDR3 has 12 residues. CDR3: CASSLEGDTQYF. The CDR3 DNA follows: TGTGCCAGCAGCTTAGAAGGGGATACGCAGTATTTT.

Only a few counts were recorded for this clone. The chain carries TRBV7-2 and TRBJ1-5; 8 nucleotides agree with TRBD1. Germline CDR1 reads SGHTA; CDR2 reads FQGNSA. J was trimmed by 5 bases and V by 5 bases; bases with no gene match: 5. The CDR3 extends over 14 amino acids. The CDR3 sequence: CASSPGTGYQPQHF. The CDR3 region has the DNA TGTGCCAGCAGCCCCGGGACAGGTTATCAGCCCCAGCATTTT.

Here the CDR3 DNA reads TGTGCCAGCAGGGGATCGTATAATTCACCCCTCCACTTT. This codes for CASRGSYNSPLHF. The V call is TRBV6-6, the J call TRBJ1-6; D gene uncertain. The CDR3 is 13 amino acids. Germline loops: CDR1 MNHNY, CDR2 SVGAGI (reference sequence). V dropped 6 bases and J dropped 4 bases, with 7 bases sitting between them.

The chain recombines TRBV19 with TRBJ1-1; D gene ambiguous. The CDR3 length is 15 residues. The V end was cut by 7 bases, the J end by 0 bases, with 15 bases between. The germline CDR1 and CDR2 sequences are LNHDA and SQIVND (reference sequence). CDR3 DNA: TGTGCCAGTACAAAGACCCGGTCCATGAACACTGAAGCTTTCTTT. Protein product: CASTKTRSMNTEAFF.

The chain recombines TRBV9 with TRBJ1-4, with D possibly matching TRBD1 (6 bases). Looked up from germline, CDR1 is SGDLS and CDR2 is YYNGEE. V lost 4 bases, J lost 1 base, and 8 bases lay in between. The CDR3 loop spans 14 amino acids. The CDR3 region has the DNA TGTGCCAGCAGCTCAGGGGTAACTAATGAAAAACTGTTTTTT. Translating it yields CASSSGVTNEKLFF.

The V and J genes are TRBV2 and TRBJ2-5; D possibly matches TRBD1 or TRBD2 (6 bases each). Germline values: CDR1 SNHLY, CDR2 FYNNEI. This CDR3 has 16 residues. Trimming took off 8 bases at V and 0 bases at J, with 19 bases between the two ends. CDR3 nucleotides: TGTGCCAGCGCCCCCGGGGGCGGCGTCTACCAAGAGACCCAGTACTTC. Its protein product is CASAPGGGVYQETQYF.

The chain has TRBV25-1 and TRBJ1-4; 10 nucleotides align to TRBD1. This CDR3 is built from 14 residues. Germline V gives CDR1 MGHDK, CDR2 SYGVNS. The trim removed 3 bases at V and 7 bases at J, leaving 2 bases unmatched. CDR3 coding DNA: TGTGCCAGCAGTGATGGGACAGGGGCTGAAAAACTGTTTTTT. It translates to CASSDGTGAEKLFF.

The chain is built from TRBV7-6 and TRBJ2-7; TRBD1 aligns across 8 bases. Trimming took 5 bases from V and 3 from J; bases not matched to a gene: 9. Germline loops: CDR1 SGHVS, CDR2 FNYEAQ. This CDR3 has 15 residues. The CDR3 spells CASSPRQGYYYEQYF. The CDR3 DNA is TGTGCCAGCAGCCCCAGACAGGGGTATTACTACGAGCAGTACTTC. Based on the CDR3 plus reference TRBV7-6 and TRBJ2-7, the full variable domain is GAGVSQSPRYKVTKRGQDVALRCDPISGHVSLYWYRQALGQGPEFLTYFNYEAQQDKSGLPNDRFSAERPEGSISTLTIQRTEQRDSAMYRCASSPRQGYYYEQYFGPGTRLTVT.

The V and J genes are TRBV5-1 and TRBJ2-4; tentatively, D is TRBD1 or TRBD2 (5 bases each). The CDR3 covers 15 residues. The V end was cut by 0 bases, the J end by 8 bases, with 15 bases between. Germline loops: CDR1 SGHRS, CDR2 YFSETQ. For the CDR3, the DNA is TGCGCCAGCAGCTTGGCAGGGACCTCCGGGGACATTCAGTACTTC. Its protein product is CASSLAGTSGDIQYF.

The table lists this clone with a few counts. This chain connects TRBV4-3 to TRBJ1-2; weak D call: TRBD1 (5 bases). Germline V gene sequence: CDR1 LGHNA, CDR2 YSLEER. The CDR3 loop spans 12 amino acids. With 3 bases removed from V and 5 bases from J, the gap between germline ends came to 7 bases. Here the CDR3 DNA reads TGCGCCAGCAGCCAGGACACGTATGGCTACACCTTC. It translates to CASSQDTYGYTF.

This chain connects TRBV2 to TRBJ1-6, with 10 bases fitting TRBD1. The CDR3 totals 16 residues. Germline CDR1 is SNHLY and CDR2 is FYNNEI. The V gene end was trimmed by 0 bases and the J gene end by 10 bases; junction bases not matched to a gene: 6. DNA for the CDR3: TGTGCCAGCAGTGAAGCGCACGGGACAGGGGAGTCACCCCTCCACTTT. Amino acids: CASSEAHGTGESPLHF.

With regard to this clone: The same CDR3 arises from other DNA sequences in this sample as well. The DNA of the CDR3 is TGTGCCAGCTCACCAGGAGGAAACACTGAAGCTTTCTTT. Translated, it gives CASSPGGNTEAFF. The chain joins TRBV18 to TRBJ1-1; D uncertain. Germline V lookup: CDR1 KGHSH, CDR2 LQKENI. Between the trimmed V and J ends, which lost 2 bases and 2 bases, there was a span of 6 bases. The CDR3 consists of 13 residues.

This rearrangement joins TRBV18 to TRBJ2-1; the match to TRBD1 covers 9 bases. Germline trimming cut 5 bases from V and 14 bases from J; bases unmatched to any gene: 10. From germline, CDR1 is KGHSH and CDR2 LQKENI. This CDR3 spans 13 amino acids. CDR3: CASSAGQGTPEFF. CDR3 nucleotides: TGTGCCAGCTCAGCTGGACAGGGGACGCCAGAGTTCTTC.

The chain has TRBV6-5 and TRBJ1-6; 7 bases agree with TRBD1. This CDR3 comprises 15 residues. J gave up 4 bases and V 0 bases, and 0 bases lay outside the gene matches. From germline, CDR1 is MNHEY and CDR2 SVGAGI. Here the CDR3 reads CASSYSGQYNSPLHF. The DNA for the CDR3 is TGTGCCAGCAGTTACTCGGGACAGTATAATTCACCCCTCCACTTT.

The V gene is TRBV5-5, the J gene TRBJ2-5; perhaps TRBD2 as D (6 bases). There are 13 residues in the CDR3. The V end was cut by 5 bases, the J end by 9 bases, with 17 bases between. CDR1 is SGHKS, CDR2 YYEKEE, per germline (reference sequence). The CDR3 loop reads CASRQTRGEAQYF. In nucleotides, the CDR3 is TGTGCCAGCAGACAGACTAGGGGCGAGGCCCAGTACTTC. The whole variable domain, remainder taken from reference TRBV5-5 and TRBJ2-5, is DAGVTQSPTHLIKTRGQQVTLRCSPISGHKSVSWYQQVLGQGPQFIFQYYEKEERGRGNFPDRFSARQFPNYSSELNVNALLLGDSALYLCASRQTRGEAQYFGPGTRLLVL.

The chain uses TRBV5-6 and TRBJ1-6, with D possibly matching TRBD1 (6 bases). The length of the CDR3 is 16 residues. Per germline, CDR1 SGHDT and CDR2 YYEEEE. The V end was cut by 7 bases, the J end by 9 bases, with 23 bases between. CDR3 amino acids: CASGRSVGVRGSPLHF. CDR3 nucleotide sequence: TGTGCCAGCGGCCGTTCAGTGGGCGTCAGGGGTTCACCCCTCCACTTT. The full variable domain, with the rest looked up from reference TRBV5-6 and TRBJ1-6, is DAGVTQSPTHLIKTRGQQVTLRCSPKSGHDTVSWYQQALGQGPQFIFQYYEEEERQRGNFPDRFSGHQFPNYSSELNVNALLLGDSALYLCASGRSVGVRGSPLHFGNGTRLTVT.

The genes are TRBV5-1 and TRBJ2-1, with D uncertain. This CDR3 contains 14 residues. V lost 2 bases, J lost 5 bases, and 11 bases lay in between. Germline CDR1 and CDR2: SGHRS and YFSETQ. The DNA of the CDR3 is TGCGCCAGCAGCTTACATGGCCAGGACAATGAGCAGTTCTTC. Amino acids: CASSLHGQDNEQFF.

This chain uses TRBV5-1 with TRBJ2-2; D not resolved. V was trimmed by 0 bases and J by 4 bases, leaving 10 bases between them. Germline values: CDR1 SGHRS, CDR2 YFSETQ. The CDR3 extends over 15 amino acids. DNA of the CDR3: TGCGCCAGCAGCTTGGTCGGACCCAGCACCGGGGAGCTGTTTTTT. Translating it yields CASSLVGPSTGELFF.

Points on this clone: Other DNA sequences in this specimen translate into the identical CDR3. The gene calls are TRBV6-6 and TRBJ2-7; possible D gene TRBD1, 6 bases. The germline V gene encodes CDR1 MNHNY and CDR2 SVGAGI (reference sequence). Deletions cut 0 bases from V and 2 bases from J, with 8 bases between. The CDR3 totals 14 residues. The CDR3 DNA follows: TGTGCCAGCAGTTACTCACAGGGAACCTACGAGCAGTACTTC. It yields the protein CASSYSQGTYEQYF.

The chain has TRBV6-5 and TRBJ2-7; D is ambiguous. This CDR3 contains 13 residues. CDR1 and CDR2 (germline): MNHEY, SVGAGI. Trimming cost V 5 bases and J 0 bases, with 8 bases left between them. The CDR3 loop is CASSQESSYEQYF. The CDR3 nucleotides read TGTGCCAGCAGTCAGGAGAGCTCCTACGAGCAGTACTTC.

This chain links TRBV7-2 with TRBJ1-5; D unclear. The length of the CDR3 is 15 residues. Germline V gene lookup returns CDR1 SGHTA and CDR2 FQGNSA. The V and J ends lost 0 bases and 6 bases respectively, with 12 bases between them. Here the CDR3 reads CASSLAPKTGQPQHF. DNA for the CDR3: TGTGCCAGCAGCTTAGCGCCCAAAACCGGTCAGCCCCAGCATTTT.

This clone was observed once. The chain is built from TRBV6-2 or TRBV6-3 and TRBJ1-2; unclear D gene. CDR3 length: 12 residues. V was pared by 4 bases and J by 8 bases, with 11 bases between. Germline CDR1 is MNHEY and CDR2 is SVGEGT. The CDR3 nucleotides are TGTGCCAGCAGTTCCGGACCCCTCGGCTACACCTTC. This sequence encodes CASSSGPLGYTF.

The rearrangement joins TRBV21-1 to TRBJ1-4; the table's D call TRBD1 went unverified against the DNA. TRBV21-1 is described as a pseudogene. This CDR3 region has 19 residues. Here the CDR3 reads CASSKEGAGLTPTNEKLFF. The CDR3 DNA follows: TGTGCCAGCAGCAAAGAAGGGGCAGGCCTCACTCCAACTAATGAAAAACTGTTTTTT.